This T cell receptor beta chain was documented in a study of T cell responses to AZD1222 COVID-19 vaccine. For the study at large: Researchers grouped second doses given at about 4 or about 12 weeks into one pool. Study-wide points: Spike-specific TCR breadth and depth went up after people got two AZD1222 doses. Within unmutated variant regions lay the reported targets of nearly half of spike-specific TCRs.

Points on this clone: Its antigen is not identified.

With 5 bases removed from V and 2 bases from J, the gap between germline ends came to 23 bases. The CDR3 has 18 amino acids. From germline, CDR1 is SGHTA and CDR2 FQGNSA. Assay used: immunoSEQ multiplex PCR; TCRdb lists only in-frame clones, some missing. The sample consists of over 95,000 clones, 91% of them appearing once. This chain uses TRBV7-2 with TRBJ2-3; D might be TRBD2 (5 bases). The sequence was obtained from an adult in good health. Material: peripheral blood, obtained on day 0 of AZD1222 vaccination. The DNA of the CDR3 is TGTGCCAGCAGCGTGGTGGGCCGGGTTGAGAGGGACACAGATACGCAGTATTTT. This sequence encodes CASSVVGRVERDTDTQYF.